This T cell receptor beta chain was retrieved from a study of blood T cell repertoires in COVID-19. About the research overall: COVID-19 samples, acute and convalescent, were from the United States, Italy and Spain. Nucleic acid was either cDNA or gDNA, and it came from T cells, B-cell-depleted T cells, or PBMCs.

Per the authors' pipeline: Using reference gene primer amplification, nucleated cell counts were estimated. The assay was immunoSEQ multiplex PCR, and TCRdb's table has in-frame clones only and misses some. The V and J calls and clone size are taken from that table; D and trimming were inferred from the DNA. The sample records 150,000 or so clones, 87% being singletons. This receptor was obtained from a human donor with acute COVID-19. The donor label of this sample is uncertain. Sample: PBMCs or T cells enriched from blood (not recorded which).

This chain's CDR3 is CASSFGGANVLTF. The CDR3 DNA is TGTGCCAGCAGCTTCGGTGGGGCCAACGTCCTGACTTTC. The chain links TRBV11-2 to TRBJ2-6; D gene ambiguous. Trimming took 3 bases from V and 3 from J, leaving 3 bases between them. The germline V gene encodes CDR1 SGHAT and CDR2 FQNNGV. The length of the CDR3 is 13 residues.